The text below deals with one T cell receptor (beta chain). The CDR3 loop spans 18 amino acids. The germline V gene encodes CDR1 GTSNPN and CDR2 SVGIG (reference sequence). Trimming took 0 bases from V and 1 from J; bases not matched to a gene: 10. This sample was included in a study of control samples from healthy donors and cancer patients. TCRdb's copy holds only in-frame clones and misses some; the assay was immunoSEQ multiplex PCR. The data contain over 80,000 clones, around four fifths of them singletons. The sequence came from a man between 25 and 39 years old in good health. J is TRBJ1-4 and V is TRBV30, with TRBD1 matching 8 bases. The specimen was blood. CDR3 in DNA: TGTGCCTGGAGTGTACGGCAGGGGGCCCTTTTAACTAATGAAAAACTGTTTTTT. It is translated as CAWSVRQGALLTNEKLFF.